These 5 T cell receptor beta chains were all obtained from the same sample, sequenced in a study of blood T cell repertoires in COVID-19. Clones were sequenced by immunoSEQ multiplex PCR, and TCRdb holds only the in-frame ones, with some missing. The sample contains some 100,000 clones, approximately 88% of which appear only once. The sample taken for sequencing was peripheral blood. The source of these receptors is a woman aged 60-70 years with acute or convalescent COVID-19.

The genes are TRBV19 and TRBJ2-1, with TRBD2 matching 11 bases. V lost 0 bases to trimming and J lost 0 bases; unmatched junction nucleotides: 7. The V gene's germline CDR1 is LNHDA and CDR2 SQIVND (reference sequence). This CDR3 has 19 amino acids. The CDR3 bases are TGTGCCAGTAGTATAGATAGCGGGACTAGCGGTTACTCCTACAATGAGCAGTTCTTC. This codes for CASSIDSGTSGYSYNEQFF.

CDR3 nucleotides: TGTGCCAGCAGTTTGTGGACTAGCGTCCTGAGAACCGGGGAGCTGTTTTTT. It translates to CASSLWTSVLRTGELFF. This chain links TRBV28 with TRBJ2-2, with 9 bases matching TRBD2. Germline CDR1 and CDR2: MDHEN and SYDVKM. J was trimmed by 5 bases and V by 3 bases; bases with no gene match: 10. CDR3 length equals 17 residues.

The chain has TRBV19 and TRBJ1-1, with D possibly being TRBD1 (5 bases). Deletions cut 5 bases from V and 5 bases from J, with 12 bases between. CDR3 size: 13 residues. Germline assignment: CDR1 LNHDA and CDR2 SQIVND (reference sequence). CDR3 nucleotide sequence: TGTGCCAGTAGTGTGACAAGGGGAACTGAAGCTTTCTTT. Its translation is CASSVTRGTEAFF.

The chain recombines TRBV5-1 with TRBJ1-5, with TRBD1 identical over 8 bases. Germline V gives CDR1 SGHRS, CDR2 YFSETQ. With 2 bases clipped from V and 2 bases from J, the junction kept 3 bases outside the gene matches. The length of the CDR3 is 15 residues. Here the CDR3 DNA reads TGCGCCAGCAGCTTAGGGACAGGTCGCAATCAGCCCCAGCATTTT. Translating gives CASSLGTGRNQPQHF.

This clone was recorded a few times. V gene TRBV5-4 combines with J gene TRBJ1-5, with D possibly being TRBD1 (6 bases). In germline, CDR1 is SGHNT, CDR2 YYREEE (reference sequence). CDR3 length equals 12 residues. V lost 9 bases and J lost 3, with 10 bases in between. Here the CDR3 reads CATGTPNQPQHF. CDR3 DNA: TGTGCCACCGGGACACCCAATCAGCCCCAGCATTTT.